The following is a T cell receptor (beta chain) sequence with its context. The sample belongs to a study of identical twins. TCRdb reanalysed the 5' RACE reads using MiXCR and keeps one entry per CDR3 protein. In the table there are roughly 500,000 distinct CDR3 sequences, roughly a fifth of which are singletons. The same sample was also studied in work on T cells expressing NK-cell markers.

The receptor comes from a woman in her late teens or twenties in good health. The sequencing input was CD4+ T cells sorted from blood.

CDR3 bases: TGTGCCAGCAGCTCCTACAGAAACGGGGAGCTGTTTTTT. The encoded protein is CASSSYRNGELFF. The chain combines TRBV11-2 with TRBJ2-2; D not resolved. Trimming removed 4 bases at V and 7 bases at J, with 10 bases between. Germline values: CDR1 SGHAT, CDR2 FQNNGV. This CDR3 spans 13 amino acids.